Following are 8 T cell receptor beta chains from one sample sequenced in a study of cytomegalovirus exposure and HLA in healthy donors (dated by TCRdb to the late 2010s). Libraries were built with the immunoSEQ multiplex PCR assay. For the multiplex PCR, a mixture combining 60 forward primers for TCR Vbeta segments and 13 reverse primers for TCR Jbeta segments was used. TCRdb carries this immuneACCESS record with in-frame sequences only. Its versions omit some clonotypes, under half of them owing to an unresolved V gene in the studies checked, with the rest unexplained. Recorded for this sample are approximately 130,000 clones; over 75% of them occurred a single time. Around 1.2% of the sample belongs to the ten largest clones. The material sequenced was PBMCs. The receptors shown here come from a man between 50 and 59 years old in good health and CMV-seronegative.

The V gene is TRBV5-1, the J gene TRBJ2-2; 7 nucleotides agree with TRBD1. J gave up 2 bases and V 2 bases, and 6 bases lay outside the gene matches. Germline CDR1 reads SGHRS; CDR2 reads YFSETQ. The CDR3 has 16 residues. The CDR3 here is CASSFFWDSNTGELFF. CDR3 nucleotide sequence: TGCGCCAGCAGCTTTTTTTGGGACAGTAACACCGGGGAGCTGTTTTTT.

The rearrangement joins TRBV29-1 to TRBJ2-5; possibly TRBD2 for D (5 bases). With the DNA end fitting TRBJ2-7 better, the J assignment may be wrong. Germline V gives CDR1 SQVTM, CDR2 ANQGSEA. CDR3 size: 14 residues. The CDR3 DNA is TGCAGCGTTGGGTACCTGGCGGGTACTTACGAGCAGTACTTC. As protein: CSVGYLAGTYEQYF.

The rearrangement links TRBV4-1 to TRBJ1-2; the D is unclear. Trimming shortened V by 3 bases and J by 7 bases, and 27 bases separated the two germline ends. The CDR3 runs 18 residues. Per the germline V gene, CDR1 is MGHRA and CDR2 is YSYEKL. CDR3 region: CASSHTPTSLLTISGYTF. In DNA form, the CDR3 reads TGCGCCAGCAGCCACACCCCAACTTCCCTTTTGACAATCAGTGGCTACACCTTC.

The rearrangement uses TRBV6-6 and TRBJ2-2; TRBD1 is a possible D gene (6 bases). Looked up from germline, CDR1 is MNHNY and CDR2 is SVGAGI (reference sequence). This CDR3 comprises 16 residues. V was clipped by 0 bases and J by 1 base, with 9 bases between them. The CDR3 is CASSYSTGLNTGELFF. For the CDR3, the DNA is TGTGCCAGCAGTTACTCTACAGGGCTGAACACCGGGGAGCTGTTTTTT.

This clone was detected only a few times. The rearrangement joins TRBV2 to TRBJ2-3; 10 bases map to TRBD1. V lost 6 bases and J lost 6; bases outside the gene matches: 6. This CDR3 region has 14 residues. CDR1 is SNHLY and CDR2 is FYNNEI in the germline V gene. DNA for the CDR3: TGTGCCAGCAGGGCGGGACAGGGGTTGGATACGCAGTATTTT. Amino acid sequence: CASRAGQGLDTQYF.

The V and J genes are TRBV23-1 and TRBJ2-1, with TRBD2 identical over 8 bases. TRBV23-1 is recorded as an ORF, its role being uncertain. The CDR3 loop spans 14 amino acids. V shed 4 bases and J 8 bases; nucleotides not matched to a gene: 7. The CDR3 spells CASSPAGTRDEQFF. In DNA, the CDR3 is TGCGCCAGCAGTCCCGCCGGGACTAGAGATGAGCAGTTCTTC.

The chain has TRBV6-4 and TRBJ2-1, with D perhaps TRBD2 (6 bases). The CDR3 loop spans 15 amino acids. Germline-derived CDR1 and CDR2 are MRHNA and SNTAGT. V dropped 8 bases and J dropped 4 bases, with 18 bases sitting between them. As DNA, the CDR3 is TGTGCCAGCCCCAATCGGCCTAGCGCATACAATGAGCAGTTCTTC. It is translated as CASPNRPSAYNEQFF.

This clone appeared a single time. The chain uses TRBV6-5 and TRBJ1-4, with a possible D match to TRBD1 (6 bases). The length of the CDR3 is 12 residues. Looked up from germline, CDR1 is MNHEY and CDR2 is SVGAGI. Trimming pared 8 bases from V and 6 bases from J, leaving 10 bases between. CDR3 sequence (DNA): TGTGCCAGCGGCAACAGGGATGAAAAACTGTTTTTT. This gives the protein CASGNRDEKLFF.